The 29 T cell receptor beta chains below all came from one sample that was sequenced in a study of radiotherapy plus CTLA-4 blockade in lung cancer. The repertoire was sequenced with immunoSEQ multiplex PCR; TCRdb's copy has only in-frame clones and lacks some. The profile shows approximately 52,000 clones, about 76% of them singletons. Material: peripheral blood, obtained from a patient treated with radiotherapy plus ipilimumab. The origin of the receptors is a human donor with non-small cell lung cancer whose response to radiotherapy plus ipilimumab could not be evaluated.

The chain has TRBV28 and TRBJ1-2; TRBD1 agrees at 12 bases. Germline loops: CDR1 MDHEN, CDR2 SYDVKM. The V gene end was trimmed by 5 bases and the J gene end by 4 bases; junction bases not matched to a gene: 8. CDR3 size: 16 residues. The CDR3 sequence is CASSMGGQGAIYGYTF. In DNA form, the CDR3 reads TGTGCCAGCAGTATGGGGGGACAGGGGGCGATCTATGGCTACACCTTC.

The chain carries TRBV7-2 and TRBJ2-7, with D maybe TRBD1 (6 bases). Germline loops: CDR1 SGHTA, CDR2 FQGNSA. This CDR3 has 14 amino acids. V was cut by 1 base and J by 3 bases, with 10 bases left in between. CDR3 region: CASSLGRGNYEQYF. The CDR3, as DNA: TGTGCCAGCAGCTTAGGCAGGGGCAACTACGAGCAGTACTTC.

Here the CDR3 DNA reads TGTGCCAGCAGCCAAACGGCGGGCAGGGGCTATGGCTACACCTTC. It specifies CASSQTAGRGYGYTF. This sequence joins TRBV7-9 and TRBJ1-2, with TRBD1 as a possible D gene (6 bases). Germline V CDR1 and CDR2: SEHNR, FQNEAQ (reference sequence). This CDR3 contains 15 residues. V dropped 5 bases and J dropped 4 bases, with 17 bases sitting between them.

The chain carries TRBV7-9 and TRBJ2-5; 8 positions match TRBD1. The J call may not be correct, given that the DNA end is closer to TRBJ2-7. This CDR3 has 14 residues. Per germline, CDR1 SEHNR and CDR2 FQNEAQ (reference sequence). The DNA of the CDR3 is TGTGCCAGCAGCTCCGGACAGGGCAGCCACGAGCAGTACTTC. Its translation: CASSSGQGSHEQYF.

This sequence joins TRBV18 and TRBJ1-1; D unresolved. This CDR3 spans 14 amino acids. V was trimmed by 2 bases and J by 1 base, leaving 8 bases between them. Germline CDR1 and CDR2: KGHSH and LQKENI. The CDR3: CASSPNDKNTEAFF. CDR3 sequence (DNA): TGTGCCAGCTCACCAAACGACAAGAACACTGAAGCTTTCTTT.

The rearrangement uses TRBV18 and TRBJ2-7; TRBD1 aligns across 9 bases. The V and J ends lost 4 bases and 6 bases, in that order; junction bases with no gene match: 7. Germline CDR1 and CDR2: KGHSH and LQKENI. The CDR3 is 14 amino acids. The CDR3 protein is CASSLQGAEAEQYF. The CDR3 DNA follows: TGTGCCAGCTCACTACAGGGGGCCGAAGCCGAGCAGTACTTC. Combining the CDR3 with reference TRBV18 and TRBJ2-7 gives the whole variable domain NAGVMQNPRHLVRRRGQEARLRCSPMKGHSHVYWYRQLPEEGLKFMVYLQKENIIDESGMPKERFSAEFPKEGPSILRIQQVVRGDSAAYFCASSLQGAEAEQYFGPGTRLTVT.

CDR3 residues: CASSPGQVPYEQYF. Here the CDR3 DNA reads TGTGCCAGCTCACCAGGTCAGGTTCCCTACGAGCAGTACTTC. V gene TRBV18 combines with J gene TRBJ2-7; D not resolved. The CDR3 is 14 amino acids. The V end lost 2 bases, the J end lost 2 bases, and 10 bases lay between the germline ends. Germline lookup yields CDR1 KGHSH and CDR2 LQKENI.

The V and J genes are TRBV2 and TRBJ2-3; possible D gene TRBD2, 5 bases. Germline CDR1 is SNHLY and CDR2 is FYNNEI. Trimming shortened V by 7 bases and J by 4 bases, and 15 bases separated the two germline ends. The CDR3 has 14 amino acids. CDR3 nucleotide sequence: TGTGCCAGCACCCTGGGGAGCCTCGCAGATACGCAGTATTTT. Translated, it gives CASTLGSLADTQYF.

About this clone: Since no conserved phenylalanine or tryptophan closes the CDR3, a read error is the likely cause. The DNA is left out, because the CDR3 cannot be placed on it with certainty; the CDR3 is given as TCRdb lists it. The CDR3: CASSKSPQVAE. The chain employs TRBV21-1 and TRBJ1-1; the table's TRBD1 call for D was not verified on the DNA. TRBV21-1 is recorded as a pseudogene. 11 amino acids form the CDR3, both terminal residues included.

This chain joins TRBV19 and TRBJ2-1; 12 nucleotides match TRBD2. The germline gives CDR1 LNHDA, CDR2 SQIVND (reference sequence). The J segment lost 9 bases and the V segment lost 5 bases, leaving 8 bases of the junction unmatched. The CDR3 extends over 15 amino acids. The CDR3 bases are TGTGCCAGTAGTGTAACTAGCGGGGGGCGGGGTGAGCAGTTCTTC. This sequence encodes CASSVTSGGRGEQFF.

V usage is TRBV4-1 and J usage is TRBJ1-5, with unresolved D. Germline V gene sequence: CDR1 MGHRA, CDR2 YSYEKL. CDR3 length equals 12 residues. V lost 4 bases, J lost 6 bases, and 7 bases lay in between. CDR3 nucleotide sequence: TGCGCCAGCAGCCCCCCGGGTCAGCCCCAGCATTTT. Protein sequence: CASSPPGQPQHF.

This clone was seen a single time. This chain connects TRBV5-6 to TRBJ1-1; 7 bases agree with TRBD1. The CDR3 extends over 14 amino acids. Germline CDR1 is SGHDT and CDR2 is YYEEEE. V gave up 0 bases and J gave up 4 bases; unmatched junction bases: 3. The CDR3: CASSLVQGGTEAFF. The CDR3 DNA follows: TGTGCCAGCAGCTTGGTTCAGGGGGGCACTGAAGCTTTCTTT.

This rearrangement joins TRBV20-1 to TRBJ2-2; TRBD1 might be the D (5 bases). This CDR3 spans 11 amino acids. The V and J ends lost 6 bases and 5 bases respectively, with 7 bases between them. Germline CDR1 DFQATT, CDR2 SNEGSKA (reference sequence). The CDR3 DNA reads TGCAGTGCAAGGGGAACCGGGGAGCTGTTTTTT. It yields the protein CSARGTGELFF.

The table lists this clone with a few counts. V usage is TRBV10-2 and J usage is TRBJ1-1; D is undetermined. The CDR3 runs 12 residues. Germline CDR1 is WSHSY and CDR2 is SAAADI. V lost 4 bases and J 1 base, leaving 4 bases between the germline ends. CDR3 DNA sequence: TGCGCCAGCAGTGTTCGGAACACTGAAGCTTTCTTT. This translates into CASSVRNTEAFF.

The chain employs TRBV7-9 and TRBJ1-4; 8 bases fit TRBD1. V was clipped by 7 bases and J by 6 bases; unmatched bases: 10. Germline loops: CDR1 SEHNR, CDR2 FQNEAQ (reference sequence). The CDR3 loop spans 15 amino acids. CDR3 loop: CASIDRGRSDEKLFF. CDR3 DNA: TGTGCCAGCATAGACAGGGGTCGGTCAGATGAAAAACTGTTTTTT.

The table lists this clone with a few counts. The chain uses TRBV7-9 and TRBJ1-1, with TRBD1 matching over 8 bases. Germline CDR1 is SEHNR and CDR2 is FQNEAQ (reference sequence). The CDR3 totals 14 residues. The V segment lost 1 base and the J segment 5 bases; nucleotides outside the gene matches: 3. DNA of the CDR3: TGTGCCAGCAGCTTAGGCAGGGGGCTAACTGAAGCTTTCTTT. Translation gives CASSLGRGLTEAFF.

J is TRBJ2-7 and V is TRBV6-5, with D hard to call. Germline-derived CDR1 and CDR2 are MNHEY and SVGAGI. Trimming removed 0 bases at V and 5 bases at J, with 8 bases between. The CDR3 sequence is 13 residues long. The CDR3: CASSYSPRNEQYF. CDR3 coding DNA: TGTGCCAGCAGTTACTCTCCCAGAAACGAGCAGTACTTC.

This clone was seen once. V and J are TRBV29-1 and TRBJ1-2; the match to TRBD1 covers 7 bases. There are 13 residues in the CDR3. The trim removed 6 bases at V and 0 bases at J, leaving 4 bases unmatched. CDR1 and CDR2 (germline): SQVTM, ANQGSEA. CDR3 nucleotides: TGCAGCGTCACAGGGGCCACTAACTATGGCTACACCTTC. Translating it yields CSVTGATNYGYTF.

The gene calls are TRBV30 and TRBJ1-4; D possibly corresponds to TRBD1 (6 bases). The CDR3 totals 14 residues. Trimming shortened V by 5 bases and J by 2 bases, and 12 bases separated the two germline ends. CDR1 and CDR2 (germline): GTSNPN, SVGIG (reference sequence). CDR3 residues: CAWGGRDTNEKLFF. The CDR3 DNA sequence: TGTGCCTGGGGGGGCAGGGACACTAATGAAAAACTGTTTTTT.

The chain carries TRBV5-5 and TRBJ1-2, with TRBD1 matching 7 bases. Germline CDR1 reads SGHKS; CDR2 reads YYEKEE (reference sequence). V lost 4 bases, J lost 4 bases, and 7 bases stayed unmatched. This CDR3 has 14 amino acids. CDR3 residues: CASSRTGVSYGYTF. For the CDR3, the DNA is TGTGCCAGCAGCCGGACAGGAGTAAGCTATGGCTACACCTTC.

The gene calls are TRBV5-1 and TRBJ2-1, with TRBD2 matching over 12 bases. J was trimmed by 4 bases and V by 4 bases; bases with no gene match: 21. The germline CDR1 and CDR2 sequences are SGHRS and YFSETQ. The CDR3 has 21 amino acids. The CDR3 loop reads CASSLFSLPGTSGPKYNEQFF. The CDR3 nucleotides are TGCGCCAGCAGCCTTTTCTCTCTTCCCGGGACTAGCGGGCCTAAATACAATGAGCAGTTCTTC. The variable domain in full, completed from reference TRBV5-1 and TRBJ2-1, reads KAGVTQTPRYLIKTRGQQVTLSCSPISGHRSVSWYQQTPGQGLQFLFEYFSETQRNKGNFPGRFSGRQFSNSRSEMNVSTLELGDSALYLCASSLFSLPGTSGPKYNEQFFGPGTRLTVL.

J is TRBJ1-2 and V is TRBV28; possible D gene TRBD1, 5 bases. V was clipped by 5 bases and J by 8 bases, with 12 bases between them. The CDR3 is made up of 12 amino acids. Germline V gene lookup returns CDR1 MDHEN and CDR2 SYDVKM. CDR3 loop: CASSIRGGGYTF. In DNA form, the CDR3 reads TGTGCCAGCAGTATACGGGGGGGAGGCTACACCTTC.

This rearrangement joins TRBV5-6 to TRBJ1-1; weak D call: TRBD1 (5 bases). V lost 1 base and J 9 bases, leaving 13 bases between the germline ends. Germline assignment: CDR1 SGHDT and CDR2 YYEEEE. This CDR3 has 13 amino acids. The CDR3 DNA follows: TGTGCCAGCAGCTTGATCCGCCCAGGGCAAGCTTTCTTT. Its protein is CASSLIRPGQAFF.

The chain recombines TRBV21-1 with TRBJ1-5. TRBV21-1 is described as a pseudogene. The CDR3 has 15 residues. CDR3 sequence reads: CASSNGGAPNQPQHF. In DNA form, the CDR3 reads TGTGCCAGCAGCAATGGGGGGGCTCCCAATCAGCCCCAGCATTTT.

The chain couples TRBV10-1 to TRBJ2-7, with a weak D call TRBD1 (6 bases). CDR1 is WNHNN and CDR2 is SYGVQD in the germline V gene (reference sequence). This CDR3 is 12 amino acids long. Trimming pared 10 bases from V and 0 bases from J, leaving 10 bases between. The CDR3: CATPDSSYEQYF. CDR3 sequence (DNA): TGCGCCACACCGGACAGCTCCTACGAGCAGTACTTC.

This chain links TRBV11-3 with TRBJ2-3; tentatively, D is TRBD2 (6 bases). CDR3 length equals 14 residues. Germline V gene data show CDR1 as SGHNT and CDR2 as YENEEA. V was shortened by 2 bases and J by 5 bases, with 11 bases between the two germline ends. This chain's CDR3 is CASSLKGREDTQYF. The CDR3 DNA sequence: TGTGCCAGCAGCTTAAAGGGGCGGGAAGATACGCAGTATTTT. Variable domain in full (rest from reference TRBV11-3 and TRBJ2-3): EAGVVQSPRYKIIEKKQPVAFWCNPISGHNTLYWYLQNLGQGPELLIRYENEEAVDDSQLPKDRFSAERLKGVDSTLKIQPAELGDSAVYLCASSLKGREDTQYFGPGTRLTVL.

The gene calls are TRBV7-9 and TRBJ1-2; D possibly corresponds to TRBD1 (5 bases). CDR1 is SEHNR and CDR2 is FQNEAQ in the germline V gene (reference sequence). Trimming removed 3 bases from V and 6 bases from J, with 11 bases in between. CDR3 length: 13 residues. The CDR3 bases are TGTGCCAGCAGCTTGACAGTTTCCAATGGCTACACCTTC. As protein: CASSLTVSNGYTF.

V usage is TRBV7-9 and J usage is TRBJ2-2; 11 bases line up with TRBD2. The CDR3 extends over 15 amino acids. V lost 5 bases and J lost 4; bases outside the gene matches: 3. Germline CDR1 and CDR2: SEHNR and FQNEAQ (reference sequence). The CDR3 loop is CASSPGTSGTGELFF. The DNA of the CDR3 is TGTGCCAGCAGCCCCGGGACTAGCGGCACCGGGGAGCTGTTTTTT.

The rearrangement uses TRBV5-1 and TRBJ2-3; TRBD2 aligns across 15 bases. CDR1 and CDR2 from the germline V gene are SGHRS and YFSETQ. This CDR3 contains 18 residues. V was clipped by 4 bases and J by 0 bases; unmatched bases: 6. The CDR3 protein is CASSKGTSGGPSTDTQYF. Written as DNA, the CDR3 is TGCGCCAGCAGCAAGGGGACTAGCGGGGGGCCTAGCACAGATACGCAGTATTTT.